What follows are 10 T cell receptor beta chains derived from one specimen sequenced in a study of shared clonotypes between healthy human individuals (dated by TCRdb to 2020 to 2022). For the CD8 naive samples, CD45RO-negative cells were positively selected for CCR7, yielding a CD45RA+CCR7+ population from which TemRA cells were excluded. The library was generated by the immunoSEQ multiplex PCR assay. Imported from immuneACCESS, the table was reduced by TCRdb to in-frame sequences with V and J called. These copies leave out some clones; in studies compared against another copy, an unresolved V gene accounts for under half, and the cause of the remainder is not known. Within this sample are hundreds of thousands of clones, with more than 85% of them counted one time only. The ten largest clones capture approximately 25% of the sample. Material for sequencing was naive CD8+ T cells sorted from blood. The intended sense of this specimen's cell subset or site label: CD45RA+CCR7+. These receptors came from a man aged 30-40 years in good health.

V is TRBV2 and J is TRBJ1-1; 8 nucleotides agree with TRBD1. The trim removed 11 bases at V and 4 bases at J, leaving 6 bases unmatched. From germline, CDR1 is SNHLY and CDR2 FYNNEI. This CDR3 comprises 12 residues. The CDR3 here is CALQDRVTEAFF. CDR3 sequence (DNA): TGTGCCCTCCAGGACAGGGTCACTGAAGCTTTCTTT.

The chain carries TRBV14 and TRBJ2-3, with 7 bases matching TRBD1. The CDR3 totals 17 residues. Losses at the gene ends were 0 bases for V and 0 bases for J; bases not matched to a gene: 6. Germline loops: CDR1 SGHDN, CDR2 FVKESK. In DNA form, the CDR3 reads TGTGCCAGCAGCCAAGAGTTTAGGGACAGAAGCACAGATACGCAGTATTTT. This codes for CASSQEFRDRSTDTQYF.

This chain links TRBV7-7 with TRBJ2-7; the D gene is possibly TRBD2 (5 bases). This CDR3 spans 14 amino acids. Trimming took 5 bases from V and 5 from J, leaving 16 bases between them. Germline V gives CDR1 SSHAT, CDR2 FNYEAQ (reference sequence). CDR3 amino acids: CASSPEARINEQYF. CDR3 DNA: TGTGCCAGCAGCCCGGAGGCTCGAATTAACGAGCAGTACTTC.

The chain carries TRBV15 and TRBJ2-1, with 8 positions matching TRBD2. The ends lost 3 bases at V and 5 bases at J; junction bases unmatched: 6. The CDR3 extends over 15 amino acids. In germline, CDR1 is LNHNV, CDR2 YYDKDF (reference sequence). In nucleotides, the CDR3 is TGTGCCACCAGCAGGGGACGGGGGGGGAACAATGAGCAGTTCTTC. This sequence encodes CATSRGRGGNNEQFF.

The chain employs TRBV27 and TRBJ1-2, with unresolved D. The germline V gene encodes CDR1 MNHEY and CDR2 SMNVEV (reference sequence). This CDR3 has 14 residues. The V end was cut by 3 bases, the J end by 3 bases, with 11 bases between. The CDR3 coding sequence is TGTGCCAGCAGTTTTTCGGCCACCCACTATGGCTACACCTTC. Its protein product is CASSFSATHYGYTF.

CDR3 coding DNA: TGTGCCAGCAGCCCGACTCCGTCGGAAGGTACGCAGTATTTT. This sequence encodes CASSPTPSEGTQYF. This sequence joins TRBV7-9 and TRBJ2-3, with D unclear. Germline CDR1 reads SEHNR; CDR2 reads FQNEAQ (reference sequence). The CDR3 length is 14 residues. V was trimmed by 5 bases and J by 8 bases, leaving 17 bases between them.

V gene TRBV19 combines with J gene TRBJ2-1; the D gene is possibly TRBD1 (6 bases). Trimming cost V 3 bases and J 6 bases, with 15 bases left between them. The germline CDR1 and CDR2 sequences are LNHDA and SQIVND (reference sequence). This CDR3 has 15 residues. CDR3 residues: CASSILAGAGNEQFF. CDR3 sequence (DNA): TGTGCCAGTAGTATTTTGGCAGGGGCAGGCAATGAGCAGTTCTTC.

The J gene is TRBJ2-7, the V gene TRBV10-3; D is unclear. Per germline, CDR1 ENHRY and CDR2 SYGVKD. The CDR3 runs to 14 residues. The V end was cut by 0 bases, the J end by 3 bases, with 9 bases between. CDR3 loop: CAISESQDGYEQYF. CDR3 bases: TGTGCCATCAGTGAGTCGCAGGATGGCTACGAGCAGTACTTC.

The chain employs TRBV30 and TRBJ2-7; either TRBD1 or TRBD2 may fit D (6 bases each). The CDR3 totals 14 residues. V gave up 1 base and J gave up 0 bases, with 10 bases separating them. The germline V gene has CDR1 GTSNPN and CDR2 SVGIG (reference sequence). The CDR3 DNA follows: TGTGCCTGGAGTGACGGGGGCACCTCCTACGAGCAGTACTTC. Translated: CAWSDGGTSYEQYF.

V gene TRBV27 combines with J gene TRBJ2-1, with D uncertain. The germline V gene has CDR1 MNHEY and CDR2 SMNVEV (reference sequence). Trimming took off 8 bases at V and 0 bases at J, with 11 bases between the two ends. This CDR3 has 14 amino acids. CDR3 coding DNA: TGTGCCAGCGGTGGTTTCTCCTCCTACAATGAGCAGTTCTTC. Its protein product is CASGGFSSYNEQFF.